This TCR beta chain originates from a study of T cell repertoires in cytomegalovirus infection. Across the whole study: Through public TCR beta signatures, both CMV infection and matching HLA type were indicated.

Overall study findings and caveats: It was HLA-C-restricted CMV-specific TCR beta clonotypes that dominated the response ex vivo.

TCRdb processed the reads anew with MiXCR; each CDR3 protein has one entry. The sample shows under 450,000 distinct CDR3 sequences, roughly 34% of them seen only once. This clonotype was counted only a few times. Its antigen is undetermined. CDR3 size: 18 residues. Deletions cut 1 base from V and 1 base from J, with 20 bases between. CDR1 is MNHEY, CDR2 SMNVEV, per germline (reference sequence). The chain combines TRBV27 with TRBJ2-7; the D gene is possibly TRBD2 (5 bases). Material: cultured PBMCs, obtained from culture after CMV antigen stimulation. The TCR sequence derives from a human donor in good health (CMV status not recorded). Some clones in this sample may be carry-over from other donors' samples. The CDR3, as DNA: TGTGCCAGCAGTTTATTGGGCCTACCGGGAAGACCATCCTACGAGCAGTACTTC. Its translation is CASSLLGLPGRPSYEQYF.